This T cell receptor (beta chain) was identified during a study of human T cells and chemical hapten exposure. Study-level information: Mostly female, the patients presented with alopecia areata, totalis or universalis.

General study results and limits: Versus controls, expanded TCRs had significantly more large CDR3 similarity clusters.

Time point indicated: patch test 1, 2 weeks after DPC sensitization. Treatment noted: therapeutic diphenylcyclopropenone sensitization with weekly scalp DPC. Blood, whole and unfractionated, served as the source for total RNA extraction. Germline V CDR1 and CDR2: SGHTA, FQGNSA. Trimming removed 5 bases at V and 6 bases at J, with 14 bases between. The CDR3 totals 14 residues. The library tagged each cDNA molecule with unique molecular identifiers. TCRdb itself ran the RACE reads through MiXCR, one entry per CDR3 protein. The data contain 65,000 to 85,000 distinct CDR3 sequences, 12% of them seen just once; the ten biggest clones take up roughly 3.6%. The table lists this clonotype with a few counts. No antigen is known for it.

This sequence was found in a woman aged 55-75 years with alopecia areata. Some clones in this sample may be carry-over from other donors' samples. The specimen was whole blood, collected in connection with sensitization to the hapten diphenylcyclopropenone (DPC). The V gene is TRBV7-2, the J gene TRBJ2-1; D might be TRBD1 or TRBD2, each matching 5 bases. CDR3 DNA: TGTGCCAGCAGCAGAGGGACCCGAGGCAATGAGCAGTTCTTC. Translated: CASSRGTRGNEQFF. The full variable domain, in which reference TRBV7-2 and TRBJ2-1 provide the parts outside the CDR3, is GAGVSQSPSNKVTEKGKDVELRCDPISGHTALYWYRQSLGQGLEFLIYFQGNSAPDKSGLPSDRFSAERTGGSVSTLTIQRTQQEDSAVYLCASSRGTRGNEQFFGPGTRLTVL.